One and the same sample provided the 25 T cell receptor beta chains below, sequenced in a study of T cells in Graves' hyperthyroidism and ophthalmopathy (dated by TCRdb to the late 2010s). The library was generated by multiplex PCR. This sample was sequenced with an Illumina HiSeq 2000. The TCR beta CDR3 regions were amplified from RNA transcripts. A first-round RT-PCR of the TCR CDR3 used the HTBI primer set with the Qiagen OneStep RT-PCR kit. TCRdb passed the public sequencing reads through fastp at Q25 and MiXCR, retaining productive beta sequences. Rows with one shared CDR3 protein collapse into an entry with the most common genes and DNA. The sample table records more than 500,000 distinct CDR3 sequences; under 60% of these occur just once. Roughly 19% of the sample goes to the ten largest clones. The material sequenced was peripheral blood or thyroid tissue (not recorded which). The receptors originated from an adult woman with Graves' disease, either hyperthyroidism or ophthalmopathy (not recorded which).

Ten or more counts support this clonotype. V and J are TRBV11-2 and TRBJ1-1; possibly TRBD1 for D (5 bases). V was shortened by 6 bases and J by 9 bases, with 17 bases between the two germline ends. The germline gives CDR1 SGHAT, CDR2 FQNNGV. CDR3 size: 13 residues. The CDR3 protein is CASRGQGFRQAFF. The CDR3 DNA follows: TGTGCCAGCAGAGGTCAGGGTTTTCGTCAAGCTTTCTTT.

Concerning this clonotype: A much larger clone lies a single base off, so this may be a read error. This chain links TRBV4-3 with TRBJ1-5; maybe TRBD1 (6 bases). Germline V CDR1 and CDR2: LGHNA, YSLEER. CDR3 length equals 16 residues. Written as DNA, the CDR3 is TGCGCCAGCAGCGAAACGATTCAGGGGAGCAATCAGTCCCAGCATTTT. Its translation is CASSETIQGSNQSQHF.

V is TRBV10-3 and J is TRBJ1-6; possibly TRBD1 for D (6 bases). The CDR3 runs to 15 residues. From germline, CDR1 is ENHRY and CDR2 SYGVKD. V lost 3 bases and J lost 0, with 6 bases in between. The CDR3 reads CAISEGGSYNSPLHF. The CDR3 DNA follows: TGTGCCATCAGTGAAGGGGGCTCCTATAATTCACCCCTCCACTTT.

The chain recombines TRBV7-3 with TRBJ2-5, with 10 bases matching TRBD2. CDR3 size: 13 residues. Germline loops: CDR1 SGHTA, CDR2 FQGTGA. The junction had 4 bases not matched to a gene; V was cut back by 5 bases and J by 7 bases. The CDR3 nucleotides read TGTGCCAGCAGCCCTCTAGCGGGAGTGACCCAGTACTTC. Protein product: CASSPLAGVTQYF.

This clonotype has a count of ten or more. V gene TRBV20-1 combines with J gene TRBJ2-7, with 8 bases matching TRBD2. The V and J ends lost 2 bases and 4 bases, in that order; junction bases with no gene match: 10. The germline CDR1 and CDR2 sequences are DFQATT and SNEGSKA (reference sequence). This CDR3 spans 15 amino acids. Here the CDR3 reads CSARPSGSVVYEQYF. The CDR3, as DNA: TGCAGTGCTAGACCCAGCGGGAGTGTTGTTTACGAGCAGTACTTC.

This clonotype was detected ten times or more. The V gene is TRBV7-9, the J gene TRBJ1-1; D unresolved. CDR1 and CDR2 from the germline V gene are SEHNR and FQNEAQ (reference sequence). Trimming removed 1 base at V and 0 bases at J, with 9 bases between. The length of the CDR3 is 15 residues. The CDR3 spells CASSLVSWMNTEAFF. The DNA of the CDR3 is TGTGCCAGCAGCTTAGTATCGTGGATGAACACTGAAGCTTTCTTT.

V usage is TRBV10-3 and J usage is TRBJ1-1, with 7 bases that match TRBD1. The germline gives CDR1 ENHRY, CDR2 SYGVKD. CDR3 length: 13 residues. The V and J ends lost 10 bases and 1 base, in that order; junction bases with no gene match: 6. The CDR3 sequence: CASRQGQNTEAFF. CDR3 coding DNA: TGTGCCAGCCGACAGGGCCAGAACACTGAAGCTTTCTTT.

The chain joins TRBV7-9 to TRBJ2-7, with D perhaps TRBD1 or TRBD2 (7 bases each). V lost 5 bases to trimming and J lost 0 bases, with 17 bases between them. CDR1 and CDR2 (germline): SEHNR, FQNEAQ (reference sequence). The CDR3 totals 16 residues. The CDR3 is CASSPRGGLSSYEQYF. DNA for the CDR3: TGTGCCAGCAGCCCCAGGGGGGGTCTGAGCTCCTACGAGCAGTACTTC. Drawing the rest from reference TRBV7-9 and TRBJ2-7, the complete variable domain is DTGVSQNPRHKITKRGQNVTFRCDPISEHNRLYWYRQTLGQGPEFLTYFQNEAQLEKSRLLSDRFSAERPKGSFSTLEIQRTEQGDSAMYLCASSPRGGLSSYEQYFGPGTRLTVT.

This clonotype was detected a few times. This sequence joins TRBV12-3 or TRBV12-4 and TRBJ2-2; D unclear. The V end was cut by 6 bases, the J end by 7 bases, with 9 bases between. The CDR3 runs to 12 residues. CDR3 amino acids: CASRHPHGELFF. CDR3 nucleotide sequence: TGTGCCAGCAGGCATCCCCACGGGGAGCTGTTTTTT.

As to this clonotype: The junction shows a germline mismatch at one end, possibly a read error. V gene TRBV29-1 combines with J gene TRBJ2-7; D possibly matches TRBD1 or TRBD2 (5 bases each). The germline V gene encodes CDR1 SQVTM and CDR2 ANQGSEA. This CDR3 has 13 residues. CDR3 protein: CSVPGTKYYEQCF. Written as DNA, the CDR3 is TGCAGCGTACCCGGGACCAAGTACTACGAGCAGTGCTTC.

In this sample, this clonotype turned up many times. The CDR3 DNA reads as TGCGCCAGCAGCAGAGACACGCGCCTGGACGAGCAGTACTTC. Amino acids: CASSRDTRLDEQYF. This chain uses TRBV5-1 with TRBJ2-7; no firm D call. Germline V gives CDR1 SGHRS, CDR2 YFSETQ. The V and J ends lost 4 bases and 5 bases respectively, with 16 bases between them. The CDR3 runs to 14 residues.

Many counts were recorded for this clonotype. This chain joins TRBV27 and TRBJ1-5; tentatively, D is TRBD1 (6 bases). V dropped 11 bases and J dropped 3 bases, with 14 bases sitting between them. The CDR3 extends over 13 amino acids. Germline V gene sequence: CDR1 MNHEY, CDR2 SMNVEV (reference sequence). CDR3: CAAADRPNQPQHF. The CDR3 DNA reads TGTGCCGCAGCGGACAGACCCAATCAGCCCCAGCATTTT.

This clonotype has just a few counts. The rearrangement joins TRBV27 to TRBJ1-2; D is uncertain. The CDR3 covers 13 residues. With 6 bases removed from V and 8 bases from J, the gap between germline ends came to 16 bases. Germline CDR1 is MNHEY and CDR2 is SMNVEV (reference sequence). The CDR3 here is CASRLRGRGGYTF. CDR3 in DNA: TGTGCCAGCAGGTTACGGGGTAGAGGAGGCTACACCTTC.

The rearrangement uses TRBV20-1 and TRBJ2-6; tentative D call: TRBD1 (6 bases). V was trimmed by 0 bases and J by 2 bases, leaving 20 bases between them. The CDR3 extends over 19 amino acids. Germline CDR1 is DFQATT and CDR2 is SNEGSKA (reference sequence). The CDR3 here is CSARDEGRVGDTGANVLTF. The CDR3, as DNA: TGCAGTGCTAGAGATGAGGGCAGGGTCGGGGACACTGGGGCCAACGTCCTGACTTTC.

Concerning this clonotype itself: A junction boundary mismatches the germline segment, possibly from a read error. This chain uses TRBV2 with TRBJ1-3; tentatively, D is TRBD1 (5 bases). CDR1 is SNHLY and CDR2 is FYNNEI in the germline V gene. The CDR3 is 17 amino acids. The CDR3 DNA is TGTACCAGCAGGCGACCGGCAGGGAAGGTCTCTGGAAACACCATATATTTT. Translating it yields CTSRRPAGKVSGNTIYF.

The chain has TRBV7-9 and TRBJ1-1; a possible D gene is TRBD1 (5 bases). CDR1 and CDR2 from the germline V gene are SEHNR and FQNEAQ (reference sequence). The CDR3 loop spans 15 amino acids. The V gene lost 4 bases and the J gene lost 1 base, with 13 bases spanning the gap. The CDR3 DNA reads as TGTGCCAGCAGCTCCCGGGACGGAGGGAACACTGAAGCTTTCTTT. Its translation: CASSSRDGGNTEAFF.

This clonotype was observed many times. V usage is TRBV10-3 and J usage is TRBJ1-3; D gene uncertain. Germline assignment: CDR1 ENHRY and CDR2 SYGVKD. This CDR3 is built from 17 residues. V lost 3 bases to trimming and J lost 2 bases, with 17 bases between them. The CDR3, as DNA: TGTGCCATCAGTGATCAGACCGGGCGGAGAACTGGAAACACCATATATTTT. As protein: CAISDQTGRRTGNTIYF.

The chain employs TRBV29-1 and TRBJ2-7, with D perhaps TRBD2 (5 bases). Per germline, CDR1 SQVTM and CDR2 ANQGSEA. The CDR3 is 15 residues long. Trimming took 8 bases from V and 4 from J, leaving 24 bases between them. In DNA, the CDR3 is TGCAGCTTAATCGAGACTACAAAACCCAAATACGAGCAGTACTTC. It codes for CSLIETTKPKYEQYF.

In its sample, this clonotype was seen many times. The chain couples TRBV5-1 to TRBJ2-5; the D call may be TRBD1 or TRBD2 (5 bases each). The CDR3 covers 16 residues. CDR1 is SGHRS and CDR2 is YFSETQ in the germline V gene. Between the trimmed V and J ends, which lost 1 base and 2 bases, there was a span of 15 bases. CDR3 coding DNA: TGCGCCAGCAGCTTGAGAGCCCGGGGCGGTCAAGAGACCCAGTACTTC. Protein sequence: CASSLRARGGQETQYF.

In this sample, this clonotype turned up a few times. V is TRBV19 and J is TRBJ2-6, with TRBD2 as a possible D gene (6 bases). Germline-derived CDR1 and CDR2 are LNHDA and SQIVND (reference sequence). CDR3 length: 15 amino acids. Trimming took 8 bases from V and 0 from J, leaving 11 bases between them. The CDR3 sequence: CASFQDYSGANVLTF. For the CDR3, the DNA is TGTGCCAGTTTTCAGGACTACTCTGGGGCCAACGTCCTGACTTTC.

The V and J genes are TRBV30 and TRBJ1-2; D is unclear. This CDR3 has 12 residues. Trimming took 2 bases from V and 3 from J, leaving 7 bases between them. Looked up from germline, CDR1 is GTSNPN and CDR2 is SVGIG (reference sequence). CDR3 region: CAWSTSYYGYTF. The CDR3 coding sequence is TGTGCCTGGAGTACCAGTTACTATGGCTACACCTTC.

This clonotype was observed many times. The gene calls are TRBV12-3 or TRBV12-4 and TRBJ2-2; D is ambiguous. V shed 8 bases and J shed 3 bases, with 4 bases lying between them. The CDR3 extends over 11 amino acids. The CDR3 DNA reads TGTGCCAGCTGGCACACCGGGGAGCTGTTTTTT. As protein: CASWHTGELFF.

This clonotype showed up many times. The V and J genes are TRBV6-6 and TRBJ1-3; perhaps TRBD1 as D (5 bases). The CDR3 runs to 14 residues. V gave up 4 bases and J gave up 0 bases, with 7 bases separating them. Germline-derived CDR1 and CDR2 are MNHNY and SVGAGI (reference sequence). The CDR3 here is CASSSDSSGNTIYF. As DNA, the CDR3 is TGTGCCAGCAGTTCCGACAGCTCTGGAAACACCATATATTTT.

As for this clonotype: Sequence at one end of the junction differs from germline and may be a read error. J is TRBJ1-1 and V is TRBV2; D not certain. The germline gives CDR1 SNHLY, CDR2 FYNNEI. The CDR3 extends over 14 amino acids. In DNA, the CDR3 is TGTACCAGCAGTGGGATCAGTGCTACCAGTGAAGCTTTCTTT. Its protein product is CTSSGISATSEAFF. Based on the CDR3 plus reference TRBV2 and TRBJ1-1, the full variable domain is EPEVTQTPSHQVTQMGQEVILRCVPISNHLYFYWYRQILGQKVEFLVSFYNNEISEKSEIFDDQFSVERPDGSNFTLKIRSTKLEDSAMYFCTSSGISATSEAFFGQGTRLTVV.

This clonotype was recorded many times. The rearrangement links TRBV6-5 to TRBJ2-7; D call uncertain. Germline CDR1 is MNHEY and CDR2 is SVGAGI. CDR3 size: 13 residues. With 5 bases removed from V and 5 bases from J, the gap between germline ends came to 13 bases. CDR3 nucleotide sequence: TGTGCCAGCAGTCGATCATCGCCGCACGAGCAGTACTTC. It codes for CASSRSSPHEQYF.